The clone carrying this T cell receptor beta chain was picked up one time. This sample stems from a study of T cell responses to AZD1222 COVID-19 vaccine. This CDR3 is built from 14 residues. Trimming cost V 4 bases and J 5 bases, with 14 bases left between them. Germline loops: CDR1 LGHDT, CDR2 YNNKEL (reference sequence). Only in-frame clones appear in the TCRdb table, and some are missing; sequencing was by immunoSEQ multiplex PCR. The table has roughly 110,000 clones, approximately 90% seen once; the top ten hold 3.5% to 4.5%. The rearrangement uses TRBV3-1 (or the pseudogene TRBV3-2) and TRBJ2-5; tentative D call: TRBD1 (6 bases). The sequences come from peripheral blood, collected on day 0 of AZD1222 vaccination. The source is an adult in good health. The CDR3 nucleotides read TGTGCCAGCAGCCCATTGGGGGCTACTGAGACCCAGTACTTC. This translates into CASSPLGATETQYF.